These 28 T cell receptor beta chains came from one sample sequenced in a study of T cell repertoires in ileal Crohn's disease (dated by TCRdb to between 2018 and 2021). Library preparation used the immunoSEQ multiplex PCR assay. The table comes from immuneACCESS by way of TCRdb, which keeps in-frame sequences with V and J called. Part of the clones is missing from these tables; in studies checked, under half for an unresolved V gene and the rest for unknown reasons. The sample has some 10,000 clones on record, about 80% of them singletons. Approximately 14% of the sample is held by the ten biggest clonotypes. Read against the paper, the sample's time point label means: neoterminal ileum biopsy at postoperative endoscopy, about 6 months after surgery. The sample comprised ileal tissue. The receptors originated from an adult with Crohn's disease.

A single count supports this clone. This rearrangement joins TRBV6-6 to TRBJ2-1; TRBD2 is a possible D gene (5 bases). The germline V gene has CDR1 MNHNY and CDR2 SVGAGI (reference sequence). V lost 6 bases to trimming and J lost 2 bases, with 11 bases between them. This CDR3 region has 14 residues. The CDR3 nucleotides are TGTGCCAGCAGCCGCGGAGGTACCTACAATGAGCAGTTCTTC. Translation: CASSRGGTYNEQFF.

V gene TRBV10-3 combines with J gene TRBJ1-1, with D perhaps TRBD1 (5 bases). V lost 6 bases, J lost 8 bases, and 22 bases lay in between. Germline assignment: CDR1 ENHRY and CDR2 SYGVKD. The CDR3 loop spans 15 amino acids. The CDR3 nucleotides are TGTGCCATCAGGAGGAACGGAGACAGAAACCTCGAAGCTTTCTTT. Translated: CAIRRNGDRNLEAFF.

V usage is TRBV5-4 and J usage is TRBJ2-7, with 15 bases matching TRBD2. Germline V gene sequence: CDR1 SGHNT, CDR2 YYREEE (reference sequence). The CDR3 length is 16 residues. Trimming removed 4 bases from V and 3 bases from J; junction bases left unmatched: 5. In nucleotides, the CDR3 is TGTGCCAGCAGCCCGGGACTAGCGGGGGGCATCTACGAGCAGTACTTC. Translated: CASSPGLAGGIYEQYF.

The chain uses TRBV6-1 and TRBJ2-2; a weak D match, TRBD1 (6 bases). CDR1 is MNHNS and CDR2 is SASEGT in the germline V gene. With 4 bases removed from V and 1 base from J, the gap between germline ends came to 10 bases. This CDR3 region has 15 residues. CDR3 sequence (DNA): TGTGCCAGCAGTGTTGAACAGGGGAACACCGGGGAGCTGTTTTTT. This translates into CASSVEQGNTGELFF.

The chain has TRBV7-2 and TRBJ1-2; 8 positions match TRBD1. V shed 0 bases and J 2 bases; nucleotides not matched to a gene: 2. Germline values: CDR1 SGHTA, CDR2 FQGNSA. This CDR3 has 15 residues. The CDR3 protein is CASSLARTGNYGYTF. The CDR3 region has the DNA TGTGCCAGCAGCTTAGCTAGGACAGGGAACTATGGCTACACCTTC.

CDR3 residues: CASSDQGPLNNSPLHF. CDR3 nucleotide sequence: TGTGCCAGCAGTGACCAGGGGCCGCTGAATAATTCACCCCTCCACTTT. This chain connects TRBV2 to TRBJ1-6; possibly TRBD1 for D (6 bases). Germline CDR1 SNHLY, CDR2 FYNNEI. V lost 3 bases to trimming and J lost 5 bases, with 14 bases between them. CDR3 size: 16 residues.

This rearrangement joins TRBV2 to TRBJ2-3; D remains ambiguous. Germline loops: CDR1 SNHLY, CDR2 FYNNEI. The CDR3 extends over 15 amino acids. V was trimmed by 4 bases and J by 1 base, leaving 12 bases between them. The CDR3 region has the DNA TGTGCCAGCAGTGCAATAGATCCCCGCACAGATACGCAGTATTTT. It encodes CASSAIDPRTDTQYF. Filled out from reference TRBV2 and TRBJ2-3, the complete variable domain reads EPEVTQTPSHQVTQMGQEVILRCVPISNHLYFYWYRQILGQKVEFLVSFYNNEISEKSEIFDDQFSVERPDGSNFTLKIRSTKLEDSAMYFCASSAIDPRTDTQYFGPGTRLTVL.

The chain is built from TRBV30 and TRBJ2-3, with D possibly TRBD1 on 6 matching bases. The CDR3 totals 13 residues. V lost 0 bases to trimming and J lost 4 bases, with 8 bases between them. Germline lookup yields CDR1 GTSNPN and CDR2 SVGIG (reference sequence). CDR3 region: CAWSVQGADTQYF. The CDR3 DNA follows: TGTGCCTGGAGTGTACAGGGAGCAGATACGCAGTATTTT.

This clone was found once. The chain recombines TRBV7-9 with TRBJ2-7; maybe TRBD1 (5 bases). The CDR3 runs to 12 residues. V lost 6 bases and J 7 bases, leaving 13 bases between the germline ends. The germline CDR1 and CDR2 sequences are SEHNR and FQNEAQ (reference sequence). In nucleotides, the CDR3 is TGTGCCAGCAGTGGGGCGGTTAGAGAGCAGTACTTC. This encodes CASSGAVREQYF.

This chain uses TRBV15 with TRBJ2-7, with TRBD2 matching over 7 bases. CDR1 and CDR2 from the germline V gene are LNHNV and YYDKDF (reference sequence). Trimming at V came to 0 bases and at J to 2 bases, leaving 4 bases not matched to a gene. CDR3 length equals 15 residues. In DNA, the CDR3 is TGTGCCACCAGCAGAGAGGCTAGCGGAGCCTACGAGCAGTACTTC. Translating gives CATSREASGAYEQYF.

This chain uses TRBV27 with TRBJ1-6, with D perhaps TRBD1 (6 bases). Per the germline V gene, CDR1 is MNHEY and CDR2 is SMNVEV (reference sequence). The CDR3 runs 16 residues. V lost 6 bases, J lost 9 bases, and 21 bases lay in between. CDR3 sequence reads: CASRSRTDISGSPLHF. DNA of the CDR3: TGTGCCAGCAGATCAAGGACAGACATCAGCGGTTCACCCCTCCACTTT.

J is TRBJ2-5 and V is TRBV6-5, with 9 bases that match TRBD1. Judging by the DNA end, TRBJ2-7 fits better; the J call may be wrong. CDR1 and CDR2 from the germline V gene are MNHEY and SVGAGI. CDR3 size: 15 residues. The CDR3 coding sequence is TGTGCCAGCAAGCCGGGACAGGGAAGGATCTACGAGCAGTACTTC. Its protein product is CASKPGQGRIYEQYF.

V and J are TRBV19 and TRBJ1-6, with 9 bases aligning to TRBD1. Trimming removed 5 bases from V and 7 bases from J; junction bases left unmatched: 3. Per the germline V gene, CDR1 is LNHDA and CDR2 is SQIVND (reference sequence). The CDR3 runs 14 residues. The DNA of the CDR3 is TGTGCCAGTAGTCCCGGGACAGGGAATTCACCCCTCCACTTT. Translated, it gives CASSPGTGNSPLHF.

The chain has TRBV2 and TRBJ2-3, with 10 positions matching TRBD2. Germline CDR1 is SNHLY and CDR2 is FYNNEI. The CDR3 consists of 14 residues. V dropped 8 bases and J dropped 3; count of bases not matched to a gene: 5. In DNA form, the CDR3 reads TGTGCCAGCCCAACTAGCGGGGCGACAGATACGCAGTATTTT. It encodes CASPTSGATDTQYF. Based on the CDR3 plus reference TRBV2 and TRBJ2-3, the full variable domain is EPEVTQTPSHQVTQMGQEVILRCVPISNHLYFYWYRQILGQKVEFLVSFYNNEISEKSEIFDDQFSVERPDGSNFTLKIRSTKLEDSAMYFCASPTSGATDTQYFGPGTRLTVL.

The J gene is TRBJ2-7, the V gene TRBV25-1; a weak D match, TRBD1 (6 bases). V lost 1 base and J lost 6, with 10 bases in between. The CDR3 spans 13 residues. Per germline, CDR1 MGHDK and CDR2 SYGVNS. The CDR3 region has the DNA TGTGCCAGCAGTGAATCAGGGGTAGGCGAGCAGTACTTC. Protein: CASSESGVGEQYF.

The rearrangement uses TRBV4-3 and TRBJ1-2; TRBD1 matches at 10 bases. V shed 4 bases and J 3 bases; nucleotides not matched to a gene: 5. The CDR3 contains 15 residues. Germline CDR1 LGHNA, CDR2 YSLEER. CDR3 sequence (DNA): TGCGCCAGCAGCCTTGGGACAGGGGAATACTATGGCTACACCTTC. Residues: CASSLGTGEYYGYTF.

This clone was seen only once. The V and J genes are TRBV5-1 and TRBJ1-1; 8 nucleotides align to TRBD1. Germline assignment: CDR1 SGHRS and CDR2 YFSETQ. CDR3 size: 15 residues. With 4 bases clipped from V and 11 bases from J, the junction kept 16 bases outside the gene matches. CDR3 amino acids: CASSLDPGQGGVAFF. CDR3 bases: TGCGCCAGCAGCCTGGACCCCGGACAGGGCGGGGTGGCTTTCTTT.

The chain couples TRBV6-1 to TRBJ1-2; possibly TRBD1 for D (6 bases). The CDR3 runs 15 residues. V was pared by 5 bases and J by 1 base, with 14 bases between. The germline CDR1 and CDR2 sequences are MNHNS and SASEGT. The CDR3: CASSRGPQGNYGYTF. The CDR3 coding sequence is TGTGCCAGCAGTAGAGGTCCACAGGGTAACTATGGCTACACCTTC.

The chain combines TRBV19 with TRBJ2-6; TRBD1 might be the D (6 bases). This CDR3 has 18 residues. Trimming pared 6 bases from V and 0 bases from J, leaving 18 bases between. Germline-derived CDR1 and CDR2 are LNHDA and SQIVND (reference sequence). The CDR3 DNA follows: TGTGCCAGTAGCTCAAGAGGGGACACATTCTCTGGGGCCAACGTCCTGACTTTC. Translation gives CASSSRGDTFSGANVLTF.

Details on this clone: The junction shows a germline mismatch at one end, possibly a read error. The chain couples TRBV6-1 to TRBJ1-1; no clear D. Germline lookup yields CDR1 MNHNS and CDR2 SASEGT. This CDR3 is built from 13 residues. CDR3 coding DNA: TGTGCCAGCAGACTTGTTACGAACGCTGAAGCTTTCTTT. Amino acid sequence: CASRLVTNAEAFF.

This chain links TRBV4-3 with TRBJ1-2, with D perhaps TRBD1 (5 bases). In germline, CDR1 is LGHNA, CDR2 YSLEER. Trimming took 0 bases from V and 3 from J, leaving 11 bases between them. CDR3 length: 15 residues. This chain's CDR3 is CASSQEVLGDYGYTF. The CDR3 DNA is TGCGCCAGCAGCCAAGAAGTTCTAGGGGACTATGGCTACACCTTC.

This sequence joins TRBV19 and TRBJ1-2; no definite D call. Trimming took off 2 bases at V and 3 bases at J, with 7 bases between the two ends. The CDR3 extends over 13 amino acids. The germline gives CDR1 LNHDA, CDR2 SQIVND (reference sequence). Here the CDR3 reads CASSINGYYGYTF. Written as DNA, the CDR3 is TGTGCCAGTAGTATAAACGGGTACTATGGCTACACCTTC.

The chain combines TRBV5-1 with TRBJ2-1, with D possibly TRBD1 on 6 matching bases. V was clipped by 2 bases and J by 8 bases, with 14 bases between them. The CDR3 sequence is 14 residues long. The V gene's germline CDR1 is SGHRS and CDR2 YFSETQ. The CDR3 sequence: CASSFSQGNHEQFF. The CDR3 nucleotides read TGCGCCAGCAGCTTTAGCCAGGGGAACCATGAGCAGTTCTTC.

The CDR3 sequence is CASSLVNRGTHGYTF. The CDR3 DNA is TGTGCCAGCAGCTTAGTAAACAGGGGAACCCATGGCTACACCTTC. V is TRBV7-9 and J is TRBJ1-2; 7 bases fit TRBD1. The CDR3 extends over 15 amino acids. Germline-derived CDR1 and CDR2 are SEHNR and FQNEAQ (reference sequence). The trim removed 1 base at V and 6 bases at J, leaving 8 bases unmatched.

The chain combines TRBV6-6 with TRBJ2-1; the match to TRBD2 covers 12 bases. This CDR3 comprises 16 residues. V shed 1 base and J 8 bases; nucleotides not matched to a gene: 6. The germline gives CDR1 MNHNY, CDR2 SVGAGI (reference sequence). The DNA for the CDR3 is TGTGCCAGCAGTTACTTTTCTAGCGGGGGGGCCTATGAGCAGTTCTTC. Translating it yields CASSYFSSGGAYEQFF.

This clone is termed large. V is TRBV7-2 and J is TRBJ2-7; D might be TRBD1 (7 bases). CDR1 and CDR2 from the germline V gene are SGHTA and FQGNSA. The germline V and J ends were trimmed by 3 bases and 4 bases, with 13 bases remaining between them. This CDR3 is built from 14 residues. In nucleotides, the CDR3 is TGTGCCAGCAGCTTGGAGGGGGCGATGTACGAGCAGTACTTC. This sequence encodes CASSLEGAMYEQYF.

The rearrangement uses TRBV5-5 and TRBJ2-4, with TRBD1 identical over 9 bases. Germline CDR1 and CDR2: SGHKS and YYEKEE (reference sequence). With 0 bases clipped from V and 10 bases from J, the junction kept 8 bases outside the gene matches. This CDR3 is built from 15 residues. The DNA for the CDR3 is TGTGCCAGCAGCTTGGCTCCTAGCGGACAGGGGATTCAGTACTTC. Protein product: CASSLAPSGQGIQYF.

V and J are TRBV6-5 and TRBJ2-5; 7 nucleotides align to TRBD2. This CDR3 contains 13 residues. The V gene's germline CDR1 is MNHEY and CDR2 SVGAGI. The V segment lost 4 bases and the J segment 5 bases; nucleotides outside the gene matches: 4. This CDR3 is CASSLGLTETQYF. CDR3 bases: TGTGCCAGCAGTTTGGGACTAACGGAGACCCAGTACTTC.